This passage covers 27 T cell receptor beta chains from one sample sequenced in a study of CDR3 diversity in severe acne (dated by TCRdb to 2018 to 2020). The library was obtained by PCR. Sequencing was performed on an Illumina HiSeq 2000. TCRdb cleaned the public reads at Q25 with fastp, built clones with MiXCR and kept in-frame beta chains. Every entry covers one CDR3 protein and lists the most common genes and DNA from its rows. The sample contains roughly 79,000 distinct CDR3 sequences, under 55% of them found a single time. The ten largest account for around a tenth of the sample. Sequencing used blood. The receptor set was obtained from a male donor with severe acne vulgaris.

There are many counts of this clonotype. The CDR3 loop reads CASSLRDELHF. The CDR3 DNA sequence: TGTGCCAGCAGCTTACGGGACGAACTCCACTTT. The chain joins TRBV7-9 to TRBJ1-6, with D possibly TRBD1 on 5 matching bases. Germline CDR1 is SEHNR and CDR2 is FQNEAQ (reference sequence). The V end lost 2 bases, the J end lost 16 bases, and 9 bases lay between the germline ends. The CDR3 loop spans 11 amino acids.

Comment on this clonotype: One end of the junction varies from germline; a read error may be responsible. The chain combines TRBV6-5 with TRBJ1-1, with no clear D. The germline V gene has CDR1 MNHEY and CDR2 SVGAGI. The CDR3 runs to 13 residues. CDR3 DNA sequence: TGTGCCAACAGTTACGCCCTAGGGACTGAAGCTTTCTTT. This sequence encodes CANSYALGTEAFF.

Notes on this clonotype: At one of its ends the junction is not consistent with the germline gene, which may arise from a read error. The chain links TRBV7-6 to TRBJ2-2; TRBD2 aligns across 8 bases. The CDR3 contains 15 residues. The germline gives CDR1 SGHVS, CDR2 FNYEAQ. The CDR3 protein is CASSFASGRAGGLLF. The CDR3 DNA reads TGTGCCAGCAGCTTCGCTAGCGGGCGGGCCGGGGGGCTGCTTTTT.

The chain carries TRBV10-3 and TRBJ2-5; the match to TRBD2 covers 11 bases. The J segment lost 3 bases and the V segment lost 3 bases, leaving 3 bases of the junction unmatched. The CDR3 spans 15 residues. Germline V gene data show CDR1 as ENHRY and CDR2 as SYGVKD. The CDR3 spells CAISDRLAGKETQYF. In nucleotides, the CDR3 is TGTGCCATCAGTGACCGACTAGCGGGGAAAGAGACCCAGTACTTC.

This clonotype was seen repeatedly, ten times or more. The chain recombines TRBV5-1 with TRBJ2-7; D gene unclear. Germline assignment: CDR1 SGHRS and CDR2 YFSETQ. This CDR3 has 16 residues. With 0 bases removed from V and 1 base from J, the gap between germline ends came to 14 bases. CDR3 residues: CASSLGFGRSSYEQYF. The DNA for the CDR3 is TGCGCCAGCAGCTTGGGATTCGGTCGGAGTTCCTACGAGCAGTACTTC.

This clonotype was detected only a few times. The V and J genes are TRBV7-3 and TRBJ2-3; D is perhaps TRBD1 or TRBD2 (6 bases each). CDR1 is SGHTA and CDR2 is FQGTGA in the germline V gene. The CDR3 loop spans 15 amino acids. Trimming cost V 5 bases and J 4 bases, with 16 bases left between them. CDR3 nucleotides: TGTGCCAGCAGCCCAAGTGGGGGGCTGGCAGATACGCAGTATTTT. Translation gives CASSPSGGLADTQYF.

This chain connects TRBV18 to TRBJ2-1, with D hard to call. Germline CDR1 KGHSH, CDR2 LQKENI. Trimming left V 5 bases short and J 0 bases short, with 11 bases between. CDR3 length equals 15 residues. The DNA of the CDR3 is TGTGCCAGCTCAACCTCAGAGAGCTCCTACAATGAGCAGTTCTTC. This encodes CASSTSESSYNEQFF.

The gene calls are TRBV7-9 and TRBJ1-6; D gene unclear. V lost 4 bases, J lost 7 bases, and 8 bases lay in between. Per the germline V gene, CDR1 is SEHNR and CDR2 is FQNEAQ (reference sequence). The CDR3 spans 13 residues. In DNA, the CDR3 is TGTGCCAGCAGCTCGGGCAGAAATTCACCCCTCCACTTT. It specifies CASSSGRNSPLHF.

This clonotype was seen only a few times. V usage is TRBV3-1 and J usage is TRBJ2-7; the D is unclear. Per germline, CDR1 LGHDT and CDR2 YNNKEL (reference sequence). This CDR3 contains 12 residues. V was trimmed by 5 bases and J by 3 bases, leaving 8 bases between them. The CDR3 is CASSSTLYEQYF. CDR3 coding DNA: TGTGCCAGCAGCTCTACCCTCTACGAGCAGTACTTC.

This chain connects TRBV7-6 to TRBJ2-7; possibly TRBD1 or TRBD2 for D (5 bases each). CDR3 length equals 15 residues. V shed 5 bases and J shed 0 bases, with 14 bases lying between them. Germline CDR1 is SGHVS and CDR2 is FNYEAQ. CDR3 amino acids: CASSRDPPSSYEQYF. The DNA for the CDR3 is TGTGCCAGCAGCCGGGACCCCCCGAGCTCCTACGAGCAGTACTTC.

The chain combines TRBV12-3 or TRBV12-4 with TRBJ1-2; D remains ambiguous. V was trimmed by 3 bases and J by 2 bases, leaving 16 bases between them. CDR3 length: 16 amino acids. CDR3 coding DNA: TGTGCCAGCAGTTTCGGAAGGACTTACGGGAACTATGGCTACACCTTC. This encodes CASSFGRTYGNYGYTF.

V gene TRBV7-2 combines with J gene TRBJ2-5, with 14 bases lining up with TRBD2. The V gene's germline CDR1 is SGHTA and CDR2 FQGNSA. After removal of 3 bases from V and 0 bases from J, the junction contained 3 bases not matched to a gene. CDR3 length: 17 residues. This CDR3 is CASSLGGLAGDQETQYF. For the CDR3, the DNA is TGTGCCAGCAGCTTGGGGGGACTAGCGGGAGACCAAGAGACCCAGTACTTC.

The chain combines TRBV6-1 with TRBJ1-1, with D unclear. The germline V and J ends were trimmed by 6 bases and 11 bases, with 10 bases remaining between them. Looked up from germline, CDR1 is MNHNS and CDR2 is SASEGT. CDR3 length equals 10 residues. The CDR3 DNA sequence: TGTGCCAGCAGCGAGGTTAGGGCTTTCTTT. It translates to CASSEVRAFF.

The chain links TRBV7-8 to TRBJ2-7; a possible D gene is TRBD2 (6 bases). The germline CDR1 and CDR2 sequences are SGHVS and FQNEAQ. V dropped 5 bases and J dropped 5 bases, with 22 bases sitting between them. The CDR3 has 16 residues. CDR3 DNA: TGTGCCAGCAGCCCGGGACTCCCTTCGTTATACGACGAGCAGTACTTC. This gives the protein CASSPGLPSLYDEQYF.

V gene TRBV19 combines with J gene TRBJ2-6; D remains ambiguous. From germline, CDR1 is LNHDA and CDR2 SQIVND (reference sequence). This CDR3 comprises 17 residues. V shed 9 bases and J shed 1 base, with 19 bases lying between them. DNA for the CDR3: TGTGCCAGCAGTTACCGGACGCCCGTTTCTGGGGCCAACGTCCTGACTTTC. Translating gives CASSYRTPVSGANVLTF.

This clonotype was detected many times. This CDR3 reads CASSLKRQLFNEQFF. CDR3 DNA sequence: TGTGCCAGCAGCCTAAAACGGCAGCTCTTCAATGAGCAGTTCTTC. The chain combines TRBV11-2 with TRBJ2-1; D remains unclear. The V end was cut by 5 bases, the J end by 6 bases, with 17 bases between. The CDR3 has 15 amino acids. Looked up from germline, CDR1 is SGHAT and CDR2 is FQNNGV.

This clonotype has just a few counts. J is TRBJ1-2 and V is TRBV24-1, with D uncertain. The V end was cut by 5 bases, the J end by 4 bases, with 4 bases between. CDR1 is KGHDR and CDR2 is SFDVKD in the germline V gene. The CDR3 spans 11 residues. CDR3 bases: TGTGCCACCAGTGTTGGCTATGGCTACACCTTC. This translates into CATSVGYGYTF.

Concerning this clonotype: The DNA is omitted, as the CDR3 cannot be located on it reliably, and the CDR3 follows TCRdb's listing. V gene TRBV29-1 combines with J gene TRBJ2-3; the DNA was not compared with TRBD2, the D call given in the table. Germline CDR1 SQVTM, CDR2 ANQGSEA. Ends included, the CDR3 has 24 residues. This CDR3 is CSLPNICVLLCQQSALDRTDTQYF.

This clonotype was seen a few times. A read error may produce the germline difference seen at one junction end. The rearrangement joins TRBV13 to TRBJ2-1; 8 bases agree with TRBD2. Germline CDR1 is PRHDT and CDR2 is FYEKMQ (reference sequence). This CDR3 comprises 15 residues. Here the CDR3 DNA reads TGTGCCAGCAGCTCCGGGGGGGCCGACTACAATGGGCAGTTCTTC. It encodes CASSSGGADYNGQFF.

Details on this clonotype: A read error may produce the germline difference seen at one junction end. CDR3 region: CASSLFRSGETQYF. CDR3 DNA sequence: TGTGCTAGCAGCTTATTCAGGAGCGGAGAGACCCAGTACTTC. V is TRBV7-7 and J is TRBJ2-5; possible D gene TRBD2, 5 bases. The CDR3 has 14 amino acids. Germline V gene sequence: CDR1 SSHAT, CDR2 FNYEAQ (reference sequence).

This clonotype turned up a few times. The chain recombines TRBV6-5 with TRBJ2-7; a weak D match, TRBD2 (5 bases). This CDR3 is 16 amino acids long. V was pared by 5 bases and J by 6 bases, with 23 bases between. Germline loops: CDR1 MNHEY, CDR2 SVGAGI. The CDR3 region is CASSRQTGKDLREQYF. The CDR3 nucleotides read TGTGCCAGCAGTCGTCAGACGGGGAAGGACCTACGCGAGCAGTACTTC.

This chain joins TRBV15 and TRBJ2-7; 7 bases agree with TRBD1. The CDR3 consists of 18 residues. With 0 bases clipped from V and 3 bases from J, the junction kept 14 bases outside the gene matches. CDR1 and CDR2 from the germline V gene are LNHNV and YYDKDF (reference sequence). The CDR3 region is CATSRESPGQTGFYEQYF. The CDR3 DNA follows: TGTGCCACCAGCAGAGAAAGTCCGGGACAGACAGGATTCTACGAGCAGTACTTC.

This chain uses TRBV27 with TRBJ1-2, with D perhaps TRBD1 (5 bases). Between the trimmed V and J ends, which lost 6 bases and 8 bases, there was a span of 22 bases. CDR1 and CDR2 (germline): MNHEY, SMNVEV (reference sequence). The CDR3 covers 15 residues. The CDR3 loop is CASRPQDVGSRGYTF. The CDR3 coding sequence is TGTGCCAGCAGACCACAGGATGTCGGTTCGCGGGGCTACACCTTC.

The chain has TRBV4-1 and TRBJ1-3; D not resolved. V was cut by 0 bases and J by 0 bases, with 9 bases left in between. The V gene's germline CDR1 is MGHRA and CDR2 YSYEKL. The CDR3 has 16 amino acids. The CDR3 DNA sequence: TGCGCCAGCAGCCAAGATGCTACATTCTCTGGAAACACCATATATTTT. It codes for CASSQDATFSGNTIYF.

This clonotype appeared a few times. CDR3 sequence: CASGTSGGSYNEQFF. The DNA for the CDR3 is TGTGCCAGCGGGACTAGCGGGGGCTCCTACAATGAGCAGTTCTTC. V and J are TRBV6-1 and TRBJ2-1; TRBD2 matches 14 bases. Germline V gene lookup returns CDR1 MNHNS and CDR2 SASEGT. The V segment lost 8 bases and the J segment 0 bases; nucleotides outside the gene matches: 0. The CDR3 is made up of 15 amino acids.

This clonotype has a count of ten or more. This chain connects TRBV6-4 to TRBJ2-2; TRBD1 agrees at 8 bases. Trimming took 0 bases from V and 7 from J; bases not matched to a gene: 7. Germline V lookup: CDR1 MRHNA, CDR2 SNTAGT. The CDR3 runs to 16 residues. The chain's CDR3 is CASSDSGGQGGGELFF. The CDR3 DNA reads TGTGCCAGCAGTGACTCGGGCGGACAGGGTGGCGGGGAGCTGTTTTTT.

This clonotype was seen ten or more times. The V gene is TRBV20-1, the J gene TRBJ2-3; 7 bases are shared with TRBD2. CDR1 is DFQATT, CDR2 SNEGSKA, per germline (reference sequence). The length of the CDR3 is 18 residues. The junction had 20 bases not matched to a gene; V was cut back by 5 bases and J by 3 bases. The CDR3 reads CSAWGFALASGRTDTQYF. In DNA form, the CDR3 reads TGCAGTGCTTGGGGCTTCGCACTAGCGTCAGGGAGGACAGATACGCAGTATTTT.